The 2 T cell receptor beta chains presented below share a single source sample, sequenced in a study of T cell changes during pregnancy in multiple sclerosis. Produced via immunoSEQ multiplex PCR; TCRdb's table is partial and in-frame only. The data hold tens of thousands of clones, with approximately 89% observed a single time. Sequences were derived from CD4+ T cells from peripheral blood mononuclear cells, sampled in the second trimester of pregnancy. The receptors were sampled from a female donor with multiple sclerosis, enrolled in a pregnancy study.

CDR3 DNA sequence: TGTGCCAGCAGTGAGGGCCTCTATGGCTACACCTTC. This encodes CASSEGLYGYTF. The V and J genes are TRBV2 and TRBJ1-2, with D uncertain. The V gene lost 3 bases and the J gene lost 4 bases, with 6 bases spanning the gap. The CDR3 runs to 12 residues. CDR1 and CDR2 (germline): SNHLY, FYNNEI.

The chain employs TRBV18 and TRBJ2-1, with 10 bases lining up with TRBD2. Trimming cost V 5 bases and J 4 bases; bases outside gene matches: 14. Germline CDR1 is KGHSH and CDR2 is LQKENI. The CDR3 has 18 residues. As DNA, the CDR3 is TGTGCCAGCTCAAACGAAGTCTCACTAGCGGGAAAATACAATGAGCAGTTCTTC. Protein: CASSNEVSLAGKYNEQFF.